This T cell receptor (beta chain) was captured in a study of T cell responses to AZD1222 COVID-19 vaccine. Some clones are missing from TCRdb's copy, which holds only in-frame ones; the method was immunoSEQ multiplex PCR. The sample shows some 130,000 clones, less than 95% of them seen only once. CDR3 length: 15 residues. V shed 1 base and J 5 bases; nucleotides not matched to a gene: 3. The germline CDR1 and CDR2 sequences are MDHEN and SYDVKM. The chain uses TRBV28 and TRBJ1-4; 8 bases line up with TRBD1. The sequences come from peripheral blood, collected on day 0 of AZD1222 vaccination. The TCR originated in an adult in good health. CDR3 residues: CASSLYRGWNEKLFF. In nucleotides, the CDR3 is TGTGCCAGCAGTTTATACAGGGGGTGGAATGAAAAACTGTTTTTT.